A single sample is the source of the 21 T cell receptor beta chains below, sequenced in a study of blood T cell repertoires in COVID-19. Sequencing was performed with immunoSEQ multiplex PCR; in TCRdb, only in-frame clones are kept and a portion is missing. Here the sample spans fewer than 100,000 clones, roughly 89% being singletons. Material for sequencing was peripheral blood. The receptors were sampled from a human donor in a cohort sampled during active COVID-19.

V is TRBV7-9 and J is TRBJ2-2; 8 nucleotides line up with TRBD2. The ends lost 5 bases at V and 4 bases at J; junction bases unmatched: 6. Per the germline V gene, CDR1 is SEHNR and CDR2 is FQNEAQ (reference sequence). CDR3 length: 15 amino acids. CDR3 sequence: CASSLSGKVTGELFF. The CDR3 DNA sequence: TGTGCCAGCAGCCTTAGCGGGAAAGTCACCGGGGAGCTGTTTTTT.

The V gene is TRBV7-2, the J gene TRBJ1-1, with unresolved D. The ends were cut back, 0 bases at V and 0 bases at J, with 8 bases in the middle. CDR1 SGHTA and CDR2 FQGNSA come from the germline V gene. CDR3 size: 15 residues. The CDR3 reads CASSLAGTLNTEAFF. The CDR3 coding sequence is TGTGCCAGCAGCTTAGCCGGTACCTTGAACACTGAAGCTTTCTTT.

This clone occurred a few times. The rearrangement uses TRBV6-2 or TRBV6-3 and TRBJ2-1; 10 nucleotides agree with TRBD2. Per the germline V gene, CDR1 is MNHEY and CDR2 is SVGEGT. Unmatched junction bases numbered 11, after V lost 5 bases and J lost 1 base. This CDR3 region has 18 residues. The CDR3 region is CASSGSGGLLISYNEQFF. CDR3 nucleotide sequence: TGTGCCAGCAGTGGTAGCGGGGGGCTTCTTATATCCTACAATGAGCAGTTCTTC.

This clone was counted a single time. One junction end does not reproduce the germline sequence, and a read error may be involved. The chain couples TRBV11-2 to TRBJ2-7, with D possibly TRBD1 on 7 matching bases. Germline CDR1 SGHAT, CDR2 FQNNGV. The CDR3 length is 13 residues. The DNA for the CDR3 is TGTGCCAGCAGCTCGGAGACAGGGAGGCTCACCAACTTC. This translates into CASSSETGRLTNF.

This clone came up a few times. This chain joins TRBV10-3 and TRBJ2-7; TRBD1 matches at 7 bases. The germline gives CDR1 ENHRY, CDR2 SYGVKD. This CDR3 contains 14 residues. V was clipped by 2 bases and J by 5 bases; unmatched bases: 6. The DNA of the CDR3 is TGTGCCATCAGTGAGCCTACTCAGGGGGACGAGCAGTACTTC. As protein: CAISEPTQGDEQYF.

The J gene is TRBJ1-3, the V gene TRBV7-9; a weak D match, TRBD1 (5 bases). Germline V lookup: CDR1 SEHNR, CDR2 FQNEAQ (reference sequence). This CDR3 is 16 amino acids long. V lost 4 bases and J lost 2, with 15 bases in between. The CDR3 region is CASSSWAGTAGNTIYF. In DNA form, the CDR3 reads TGTGCCAGCAGCTCCTGGGCGGGGACGGCTGGAAACACCATATATTTT.

Notes on this clone: The sample has other DNA sequences that encode this CDR3 too. The rearrangement uses TRBV18 and TRBJ1-1, with 7 bases fitting TRBD1. The CDR3 loop spans 14 amino acids. The ends lost 1 base at V and 4 bases at J; junction bases unmatched: 3. CDR1 is KGHSH and CDR2 is LQKENI in the germline V gene. The CDR3 DNA follows: TGTGCCAGCTCACCACAGGGGGCAGGCACTGAAGCTTTCTTT. Translating gives CASSPQGAGTEAFF.

This chain joins TRBV5-1 and TRBJ1-1; TRBD1 aligns across 8 bases. The CDR3 is made up of 14 amino acids. Per the germline V gene, CDR1 is SGHRS and CDR2 is YFSETQ. Unmatched junction bases numbered 3, after V lost 4 bases and J lost 1 base. CDR3 in amino acids: CASSGGQENTEAFF. The CDR3 region has the DNA TGCGCCAGCAGCGGGGGACAGGAGAACACTGAAGCTTTCTTT.

The chain couples TRBV7-6 to TRBJ1-5; 12 nucleotides line up with TRBD1. Trimming removed 3 bases from V and 2 bases from J; junction bases left unmatched: 8. Per germline, CDR1 SGHVS and CDR2 FNYEAQ. The CDR3 is 18 residues long. In DNA form, the CDR3 reads TGTGCCAGCAGCTTTCCGGGACAGGGGGCGATTGGCAATCAGCCCCAGCATTTT. Amino acids: CASSFPGQGAIGNQPQHF.

V usage is TRBV27 and J usage is TRBJ2-7, with a tentative D call TRBD1 (6 bases). The CDR3 runs 17 residues. The germline CDR1 and CDR2 sequences are MNHEY and SMNVEV (reference sequence). Trimming cost V 0 bases and J 3 bases, with 18 bases left between them. CDR3: CASSLSHRAGGNYEQYF. CDR3 sequence (DNA): TGTGCCAGCAGTTTATCCCACAGGGCTGGTGGAAACTACGAGCAGTACTTC.

The V and J genes are TRBV9 and TRBJ1-1; 12 bases agree with TRBD1. V lost 0 bases, J lost 2 bases, and 11 bases stayed unmatched. Germline V gene data show CDR1 as SGDLS and CDR2 as YYNGEE. This CDR3 has 19 amino acids. As DNA, the CDR3 is TGTGCCAGCAGCGTAGTGGGGTTTGGGGACAGGGGGCGAAACACTGAAGCTTTCTTT. This gives the protein CASSVVGFGDRGRNTEAFF.

This chain uses TRBV6-5 with TRBJ1-6; D is uncertain. V was trimmed by 7 bases and J by 7 bases, leaving 11 bases between them. CDR3 length equals 13 residues. The germline V gene encodes CDR1 MNHEY and CDR2 SVGAGI. The DNA of the CDR3 is TGTGCCAGCATCCGAAACATCAATTCACCCCTCCACTTT. This encodes CASIRNINSPLHF.

The J gene is TRBJ2-5, the V gene TRBV6-6, with 13 bases lining up with TRBD2. With 4 bases clipped from V and 4 bases from J, the junction kept 6 bases outside the gene matches. From germline, CDR1 is MNHNY and CDR2 SVGAGI (reference sequence). This CDR3 comprises 16 residues. As DNA, the CDR3 is TGTGCCAGCAGTTCACTAGCGGGGGGGCCCCGAGAGACCCAGTACTTC. Amino acid sequence: CASSSLAGGPRETQYF.

The V gene is TRBV4-1, the J gene TRBJ2-6; D call uncertain. Germline CDR1 is MGHRA and CDR2 is YSYEKL. V was shortened by 5 bases and J by 0 bases, with 8 bases between the two germline ends. This CDR3 region has 15 residues. The chain's CDR3 is CASSSLYSGANVLTF. In nucleotides, the CDR3 is TGCGCCAGCAGCTCTCTTTACTCTGGGGCCAACGTCCTGACTTTC.

The chain has TRBV18 and TRBJ2-3, with a possible D match to TRBD2 (6 bases). Germline values: CDR1 KGHSH, CDR2 LQKENI. This CDR3 has 15 residues. Trimming shortened V by 5 bases and J by 2 bases, and 14 bases separated the two germline ends. CDR3 DNA: TGTGCCAGCTCAAGTAAGCGGGTTAACACAGATACGCAGTATTTT. This translates into CASSSKRVNTDTQYF.

This chain links TRBV18 with TRBJ1-5, with TRBD1 identical over 9 bases. With V trimmed by 6 bases and J by 1 base, 4 bases remained unmatched. The germline V gene has CDR1 KGHSH and CDR2 LQKENI. The CDR3 length is 15 residues. The CDR3 protein is CASSQQGASNQPQHF. The CDR3 DNA reads TGTGCCAGCTCCCAACAGGGGGCAAGCAATCAGCCCCAGCATTTT.

The CDR3: CASSLELGAALAGREQFF. In DNA, the CDR3 is TGTGCCAGCAGCTTAGAGTTGGGGGCGGCACTAGCGGGAAGGGAGCAGTTCTTC. This rearrangement joins TRBV7-2 to TRBJ2-1, with 10 bases fitting TRBD2. The CDR3 spans 18 residues. Germline values: CDR1 SGHTA, CDR2 FQGNSA. The J segment lost 10 bases and the V segment lost 1 base, leaving 16 bases of the junction unmatched.

The V gene is TRBV19, the J gene TRBJ1-2, with D hard to call. The germline CDR1 and CDR2 sequences are LNHDA and SQIVND (reference sequence). The CDR3 has 15 residues. V gave up 7 bases and J gave up 4 bases, with 19 bases separating them. The CDR3 sequence is CASNPGPPDTYGYTF. CDR3 DNA sequence: TGTGCCAGTAATCCTGGGCCCCCAGACACCTATGGCTACACCTTC.

The chain couples TRBV5-6 to TRBJ1-6, with 8 bases matching TRBD1. With 3 bases clipped from V and 8 bases from J, the junction kept 4 bases outside the gene matches. This CDR3 region has 14 residues. Germline CDR1 reads SGHDT; CDR2 reads YYEEEE. The CDR3: CASSSQGADSPLHF. Written as DNA, the CDR3 is TGTGCCAGCAGCTCCCAGGGGGCCGATTCACCCCTCCACTTT. Complete variable domain (other parts from reference TRBV5-6 and TRBJ1-6): DAGVTQSPTHLIKTRGQQVTLRCSPKSGHDTVSWYQQALGQGPQFIFQYYEEEERQRGNFPDRFSGHQFPNYSSELNVNALLLGDSALYLCASSSQGADSPLHFGNGTRLTVT.

This rearrangement joins TRBV27 to TRBJ2-7; D uncertain. V was trimmed by 5 bases and J by 3 bases, leaving 11 bases between them. This CDR3 has 13 residues. Germline lookup yields CDR1 MNHEY and CDR2 SMNVEV (reference sequence). The DNA of the CDR3 is TGTGCCAGCAGTCCCCAGTCTCACTACGAGCAGTACTTC. It codes for CASSPQSHYEQYF.

This chain links TRBV28 with TRBJ2-7; unclear D gene. This CDR3 is built from 12 residues. In germline, CDR1 is MDHEN, CDR2 SYDVKM. Trimming left V 2 bases short and J 3 bases short, with 5 bases between. CDR3 loop: CASSLGSYEQYF. In DNA, the CDR3 is TGTGCCAGCAGTTTAGGCAGCTACGAGCAGTACTTC.